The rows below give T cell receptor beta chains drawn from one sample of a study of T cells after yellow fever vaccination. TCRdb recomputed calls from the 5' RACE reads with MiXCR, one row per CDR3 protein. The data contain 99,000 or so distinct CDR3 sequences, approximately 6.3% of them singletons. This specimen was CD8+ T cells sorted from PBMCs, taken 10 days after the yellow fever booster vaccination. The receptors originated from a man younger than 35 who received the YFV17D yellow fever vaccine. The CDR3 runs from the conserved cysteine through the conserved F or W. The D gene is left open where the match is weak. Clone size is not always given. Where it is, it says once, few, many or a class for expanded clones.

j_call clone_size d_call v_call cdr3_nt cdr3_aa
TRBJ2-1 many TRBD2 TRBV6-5 TGTGCCAGCAGTACTTTAGCGGGGGGCTCCAATGAGCAGTTCTTC CASSTLAGGSNEQFF
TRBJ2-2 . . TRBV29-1 TGCAGCGCTCTACAGGAGGTCCCGAACACCGGGGAGCTGTTTTTT CSALQEVPNTGELFF
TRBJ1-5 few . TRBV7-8 TGTGCCAGCAGCTTAGAGGGCCAGTTCAATCAGCCCCAGCATTTT CASSLEGQFNQPQHF
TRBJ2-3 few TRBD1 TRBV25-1 TGTGCCAGCAGTGAATATCTATATATGGACAGGAGTGTCGCAGATACGCAGTATTTT CASSEYLYMDRSVADTQYF
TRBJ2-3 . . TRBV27 TGTGCCAGCAAAAGGCGGTCAGGAATGGGAGATACGCAGTATTTT CASKRRSGMGDTQYF
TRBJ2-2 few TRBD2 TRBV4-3 TGCGCCAGCAGCCAAGATCTTCCGGCTAGCGGTGAGGTAGTCACCGGGGAGCTGTTTTTT CASSQDLPASGEVVTGELFF
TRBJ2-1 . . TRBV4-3 TGCGCCAGCAGCCAAGAGATACTCTCCTACAATGAGCAGTTCTTC CASSQEILSYNEQFF
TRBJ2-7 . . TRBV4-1 TGCGCCAGCAGCCAGGCGGACGGTTTGAGTGCGGACGAGCAGTACTTC CASSQADGLSADEQYF
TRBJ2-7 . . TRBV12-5 TGTGCTAGTGGTTACCCCTACGAGCAGTACTTC CASGYPYEQYF
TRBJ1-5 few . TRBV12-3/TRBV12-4 TGTGCCAGCAGTTTAGGCGGCGGGGGCAATCAGCCCCAGCATTTT CASSLGGGGNQPQHF
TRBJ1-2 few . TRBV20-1 TGCAGTGCCCAAGAAGGCTACACCTTC CSAQEGYTF
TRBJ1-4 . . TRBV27 TGTGCCAGCAGAAAAACAGGGACCCAGTCCCGAAAACTGTTTTTT CASRKTGTQSRKLFF
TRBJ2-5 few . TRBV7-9 TGTGCCAGCAGCTTACAGGGACCTAGAGAGACCCAGTACTTC CASSLQGPRETQYF
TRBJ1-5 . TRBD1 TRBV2 TGTGCCAGCAGTGACGGGACAGGGTTCAGTCAGCCCCAGCATTTT CASSDGTGFSQPQHF
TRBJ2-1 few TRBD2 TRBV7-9 TGTGCCAGCAGCTTGGGACTACCTCCGGTTGAGCAGTTCTTC CASSLGLPPVEQFF
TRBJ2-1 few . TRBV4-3 TGCGCCAGCAGCCCACGGGGGTTACATGAGCAGTTCTTC CASSPRGLHEQFF
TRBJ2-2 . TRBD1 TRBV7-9 TGTGCCAGCAGTCGTACAGCCCCGGGACAGGGGATGAGCACCGGGGAGCTGTTTTTT CASSRTAPGQGMSTGELFF
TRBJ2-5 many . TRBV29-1 TGCAGCGCCCCAGAGGGGGAGACCCAGTACTTC CSAPEGETQYF
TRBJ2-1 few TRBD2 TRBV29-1 TGCAGCGTTGAAGGGCTAGCGGGGGACAATGAGCAGTTCTTC CSVEGLAGDNEQFF
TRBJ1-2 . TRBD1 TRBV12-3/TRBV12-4 TGTGCCAGCAGTTCCCGACAGGGACCTAACTATGGCTACACCTTC CASSSRQGPNYGYTF
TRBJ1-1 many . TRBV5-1 TGCGCCAGCAGCTTCCGTCAACAGGGCTTCGGCACTGAAGCTTTCTTT CASSFRQQGFGTEAFF
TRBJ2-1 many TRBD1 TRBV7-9 TGTGCCAGCCTCGGGGACAGGGGGATCGATGAGCAGTTCTTC CASLGDRGIDEQFF
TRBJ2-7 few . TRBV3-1 TGTGCCAGCAGCTCGTCAGTCTACGAGCAGTACTTC CASSSSVYEQYF
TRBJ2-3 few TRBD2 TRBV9 TGTGCCAGCAGCGTGGGGGGGGAAGATACGCAGTATTTT CASSVGGEDTQYF
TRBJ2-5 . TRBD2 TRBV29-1 TGCAGCGTTGAACTACTAGCGGGGGGAGAGACCCAGTACTTC CSVELLAGGETQYF
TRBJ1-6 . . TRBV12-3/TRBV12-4 TGTGCCAGCAGTTTTCGCGGCAACTTTAATTCACCCCTCCACTTT CASSFRGNFNSPLHF
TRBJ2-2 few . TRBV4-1 TGCGCCAGCAGCCAAGACCCGAGAGTACGCGCGGGGTTCGGGGAGCTGTTTTTT CASSQDPRVRAGFGELFF